The rows below give T cell receptor beta chains drawn from one sample of a study of cytomegalovirus exposure and HLA in healthy donors. Measured with immunoSEQ multiplex PCR; TCRdb has only the in-frame clones, and not every one. This sample has roughly 180,000 clones; about 80% occur once, and the top ten carry about 1.5%. The sample taken for sequencing was PBMCs. These receptors came from a woman aged 25 to 39 in good health and CMV-seropositive. CDR3s include the opening cysteine and the closing phenylalanine or tryptophan. The D gene is left open where the match is weak. Some rows have no size entry. The others give once, few or many, or a class for an expanded clone.

abundance	v_gene	d_gene	j_gene	CDR3aa	CDR3nt
once	TRBV7-9	.	TRBJ2-2	CASPHMGANTGELFF	TGTGCCAGCCCTCACATGGGAGCGAACACCGGGGAGCTGTTTTTT
.	TRBV9	.	TRBJ1-1	CASSAEGRQNTEAFF	TGTGCCAGCAGCGCCGAGGGGAGGCAGAACACTGAAGCTTTCTTT
.	TRBV28	.	TRBJ1-5	CASSYSRGQPQHF	TGTGCCAGCAGTTATAGCAGAGGTCAGCCCCAGCATTTT
.	TRBV19	TRBD1	TRBJ1-1	CASSRDRLSTEAFF	TGTGCCAGTAGCCGGGACAGGTTAAGCACTGAAGCTTTCTTT
.	TRBV7-2	TRBD1	TRBJ1-5	CASSSGQTNQPQHF	TGTGCCAGCAGCTCGGGACAGACCAATCAGCCCCAGCATTTT
.	TRBV27	TRBD1	TRBJ2-7	CASSPWDRVRYEQYF	TGTGCCAGCAGTCCTTGGGACAGGGTCAGGTACGAGCAGTACTTC
.	TRBV6-5	TRBD1	TRBJ1-5	CASSYSGQGKNQPQHF	TGTGCCAGCAGTTACTCGGGACAGGGGAAGAATCAGCCCCAGCATTTT
.	TRBV29-1	.	TRBJ2-5	CSVIEGWSTGGRLETQYF	TGCAGCGTTATCGAGGGGTGGTCGACCGGGGGTAGGTTAGAGACCCAGTACTTC
.	TRBV5-1	.	TRBJ2-7	CASSLGPGSYEQYF	TGCGCCAGCAGCTTGGGCCCGGGGTCCTACGAGCAGTACTTC
.	TRBV25-1	.	TRBJ1-2	CASSAAAGAGDTGYTF	TGTGCCAGCAGTGCCGCCGCCGGGGCAGGGGATACCGGCTACACCTTC
.	TRBV5-1	.	TRBJ1-2	CASSFGAGLGYTF	TGCGCCAGCAGCTTTGGGGCAGGGTTGGGCTACACCTTC
.	TRBV7-6	.	TRBJ1-1	CASSLAGGAGTTNTEAFF	TGTGCCAGCAGCTTAGCTGGGGGGGCGGGTACGACGAACACTGAAGCTTTCTTT
.	TRBV4-1	.	TRBJ2-7	CASSQGGHLAYEQYF	TGCGCCAGCAGCCAAGGTGGACATTTAGCCTACGAGCAGTACTTC
.	TRBV6-4	.	TRBJ2-5	CASRMGQGGETQYF	TGTGCCAGCAGAATGGGGCAGGGCGGCGAGACCCAGTACTTC
.	TRBV5-1	TRBD1	TRBJ1-4	CASSLPITGVGEEKLFF	TGCGCCAGCAGCTTGCCCATCACAGGGGTGGGAGAGGAAAAACTGTTTTTT
.	TRBV7-9	TRBD1	TRBJ2-3	CASSRSTGVATQYF	TGTGCCAGCAGCCGATCCACAGGGGTGGCTACGCAGTATTTT
.	TRBV19	.	TRBJ1-1	CASRALNTEAFF	TGTGCCAGTAGAGCGCTAAACACTGAAGCTTTCTTT
.	TRBV6-1	TRBD1	TRBJ1-3	CASSKGQPSGNTIYF	TGTGCCAGCAGTAAGGGACAGCCCTCTGGAAACACCATATATTTT
.	TRBV30	.	TRBJ1-6	CAWSSGFNSPLHF	TGTGCCTGGAGTTCCGGGTTTAATTCACCCCTCCACTTT
.	TRBV7-2	TRBD2	TRBJ2-1	CASSLRLRGGYEQFF	TGTGCCAGCAGCTTAAGACTCCGGGGGGGGTATGAGCAGTTCTTC
.	TRBV12-5	TRBD2	TRBJ2-7	CASFLAGEAKEQYF	TGTGCTAGTTTCCTAGCGGGAGAGGCGAAGGAGCAGTACTTC
few	TRBV7-8	.	TRBJ1-2	CASSLVSGPNYGYTF	TGTGCCAGCAGCTTAGTCTCAGGGCCTAACTATGGCTACACCTTC
.	TRBV25-1	.	TRBJ1-1	CATVGGDTEAFF	TGTGCCACCGTGGGGGGGGACACTGAAGCTTTCTTT
.	TRBV27	TRBD1	TRBJ2-2	CASSIRQGGVGELFF	TGTGCCAGCAGTATCCGACAGGGGGGGGTCGGGGAGCTGTTTTTT
.	TRBV5-6	TRBD1	TRBJ2-5	CASSERGRGETQYF	TGTGCCAGCAGCGAGAGGGGGCGCGGAGAGACCCAGTACTTC
few	TRBV6-5	.	TRBJ1-4	CASRMTATNEKLFF	TGTGCCAGCAGGATGACAGCAACTAATGAAAAACTGTTTTTT
.	TRBV5-4	TRBD2	TRBJ2-1	CASSRKTGGSYNEQFF	TGTGCCAGCAGCCGTAAAACGGGGGGCTCCTACAATGAGCAGTTCTTC
.	TRBV5-5	.	TRBJ2-1	CASSLIQARNNEQFF	TGTGCCAGCAGCTTGATCCAGGCCCGCAACAATGAGCAGTTCTTC
.	TRBV7-7	TRBD2	TRBJ2-1	CASSPLAGSSYNEQFF	TGTGCCAGCAGCCCCCTAGCGGGAAGCTCCTACAATGAGCAGTTCTTC
once	TRBV7-8	.	TRBJ2-1	CASSSDYYNEQFF	TGTGCCAGCAGCTCTGACTACTACAATGAGCAGTTCTTC
once	TRBV5-6	.	TRBJ2-7	CASSFPSAGNEQYF	TGTGCCAGCAGCTTTCCCTCCGCGGGAAACGAGCAGTACTTC
.	TRBV28	TRBD2	TRBJ2-7	CASRTTSGRGEQYF	TGTGCCAGCAGGACTACTAGCGGGAGAGGAGAGCAGTACTTC